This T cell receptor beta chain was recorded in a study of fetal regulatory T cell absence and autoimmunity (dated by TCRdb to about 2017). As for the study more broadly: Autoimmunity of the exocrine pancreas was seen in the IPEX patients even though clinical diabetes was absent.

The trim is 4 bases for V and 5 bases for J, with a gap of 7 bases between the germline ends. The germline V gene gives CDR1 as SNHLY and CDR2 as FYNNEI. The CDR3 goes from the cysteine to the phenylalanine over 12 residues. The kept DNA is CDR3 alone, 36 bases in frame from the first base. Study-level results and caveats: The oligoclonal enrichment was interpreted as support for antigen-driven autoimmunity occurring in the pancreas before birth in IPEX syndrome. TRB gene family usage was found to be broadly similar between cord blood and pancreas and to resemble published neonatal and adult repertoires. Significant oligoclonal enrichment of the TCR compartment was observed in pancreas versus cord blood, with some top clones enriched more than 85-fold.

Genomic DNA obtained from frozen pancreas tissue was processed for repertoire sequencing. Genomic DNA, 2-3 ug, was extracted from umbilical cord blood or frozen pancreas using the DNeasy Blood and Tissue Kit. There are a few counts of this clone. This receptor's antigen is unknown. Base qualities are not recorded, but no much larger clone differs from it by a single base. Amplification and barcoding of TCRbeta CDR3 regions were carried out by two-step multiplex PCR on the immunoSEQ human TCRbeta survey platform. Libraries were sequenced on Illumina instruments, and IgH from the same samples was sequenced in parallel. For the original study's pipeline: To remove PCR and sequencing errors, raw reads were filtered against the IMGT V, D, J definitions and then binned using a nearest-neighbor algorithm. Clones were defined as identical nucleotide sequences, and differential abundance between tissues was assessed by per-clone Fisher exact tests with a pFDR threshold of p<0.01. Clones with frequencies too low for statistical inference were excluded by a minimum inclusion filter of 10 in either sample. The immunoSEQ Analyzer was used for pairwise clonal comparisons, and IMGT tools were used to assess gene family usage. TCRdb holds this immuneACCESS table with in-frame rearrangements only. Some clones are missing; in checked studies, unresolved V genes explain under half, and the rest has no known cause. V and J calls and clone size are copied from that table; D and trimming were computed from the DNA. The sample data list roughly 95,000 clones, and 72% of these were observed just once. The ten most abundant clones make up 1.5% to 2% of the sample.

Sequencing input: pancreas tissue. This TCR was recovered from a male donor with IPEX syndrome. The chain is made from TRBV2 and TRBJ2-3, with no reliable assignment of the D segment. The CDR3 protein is CASSVWGDTQYF. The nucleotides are TGTGCCAGCAGTGTTTGGGGAGATACGCAGTATTTT.